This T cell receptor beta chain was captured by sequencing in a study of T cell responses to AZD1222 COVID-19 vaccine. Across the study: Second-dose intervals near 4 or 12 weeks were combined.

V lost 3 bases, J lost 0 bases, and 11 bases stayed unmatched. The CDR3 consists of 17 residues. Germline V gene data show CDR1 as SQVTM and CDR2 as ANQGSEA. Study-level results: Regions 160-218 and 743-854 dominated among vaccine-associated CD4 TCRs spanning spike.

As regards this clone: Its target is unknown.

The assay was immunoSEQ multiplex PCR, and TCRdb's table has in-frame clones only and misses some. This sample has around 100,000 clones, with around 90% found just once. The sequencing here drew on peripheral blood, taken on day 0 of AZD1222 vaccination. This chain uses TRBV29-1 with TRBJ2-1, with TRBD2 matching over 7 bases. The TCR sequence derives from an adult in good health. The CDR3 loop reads CSVDPLLALGSYNEQFF. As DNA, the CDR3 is TGCAGCGTTGACCCCCTACTAGCGTTGGGCTCCTACAATGAGCAGTTCTTC.